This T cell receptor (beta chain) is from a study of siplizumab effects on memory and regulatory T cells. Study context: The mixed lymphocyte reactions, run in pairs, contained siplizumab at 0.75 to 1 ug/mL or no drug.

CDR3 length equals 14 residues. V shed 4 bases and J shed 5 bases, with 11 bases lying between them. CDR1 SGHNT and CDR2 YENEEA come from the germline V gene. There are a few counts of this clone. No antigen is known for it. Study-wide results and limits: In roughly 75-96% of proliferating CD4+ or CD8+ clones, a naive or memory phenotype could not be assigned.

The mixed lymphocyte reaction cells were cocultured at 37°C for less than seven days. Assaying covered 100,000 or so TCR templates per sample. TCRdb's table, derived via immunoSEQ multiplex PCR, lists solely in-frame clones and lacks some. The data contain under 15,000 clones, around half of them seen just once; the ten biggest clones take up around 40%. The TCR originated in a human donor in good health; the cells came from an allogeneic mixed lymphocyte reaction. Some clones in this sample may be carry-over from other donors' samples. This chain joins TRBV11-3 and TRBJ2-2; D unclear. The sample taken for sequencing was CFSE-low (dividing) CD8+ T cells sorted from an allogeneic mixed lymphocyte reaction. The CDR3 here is CASSYRSRTGELFF. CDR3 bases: TGTGCCAGCAGCTATCGTTCCCGGACCGGGGAGCTGTTTTTT.